These T cell receptor beta chains were read from a single sample in a study of CD8 T cells in ankylosing spondylitis. TCRdb re-called the 5' RACE reads through MiXCR, storing one row per CDR3 protein. The sample yields under 250,000 distinct CDR3 sequences, roughly a third seen once. Sequenced: blood, either unsorted or a sorted T cell fraction (not recorded which). The origin of the receptors is a male donor with ankylosing spondylitis or in good health (not recorded which). Both conserved end residues are part of each CDR3. The D gene is left open where the match is weak. The size entry is marked missing in some rows and otherwise reads once, few, many or a size class.

DNA: TGTGCCAGCAGATCTAACAGGGCTAATGAGCAGTTCTTC; CDR3: CASRSNRANEQFF; size: -; J: TRBJ2-1; D: -; V: TRBV28
DNA: TGTGCCAGCAGTCCCAGGGGGTTCGAGACCCAGTACTTC; CDR3: CASSPRGFETQYF; size: -; J: TRBJ2-5; D: TRBD1; V: TRBV12-3/TRBV12-4
DNA: TGCGCCAGCAGCTTGGGACTAGCAGCCCTGAATGAGCAGTTCTTC; CDR3: CASSLGLAALNEQFF; size: -; J: TRBJ2-1; D: TRBD2; V: TRBV5-1
DNA: TGCGCCAGCAGCTTGGTGGGGGCACCGAATGAAAAACTGTTTTTT; CDR3: CASSLVGAPNEKLFF; size: -; J: TRBJ1-4; D: -; V: TRBV5-1
DNA: TGTGCCAGCAGTTTATGGGGAGGGACAAACGGATACAATGAGCAGTTCTTC; CDR3: CASSLWGGTNGYNEQFF; size: -; J: TRBJ2-1; D: -; V: TRBV27
DNA: TGTGCCAGCAGTCTACAGGGGTGGGAAAACACTGAAGCTTTCTTT; CDR3: CASSLQGWENTEAFF; size: -; J: TRBJ1-1; D: TRBD1; V: TRBV6-5
DNA: TGCGCCAGCAGCCAAGATCCTACGTGGTTTGGAGAGACCCAGTACTTC; CDR3: CASSQDPTWFGETQYF; size: few; J: TRBJ2-5; D: -; V: TRBV4-1
DNA: TGTGCCAGCAGTCCAATCGGCGGACCCCAAGAGACCCAGTACTTC; CDR3: CASSPIGGPQETQYF; size: -; J: TRBJ2-5; D: -; V: TRBV11-2
DNA: TGCGCCAGCAGCCCCCAACTTCGGGGCATCGAGCAGTACTTC; CDR3: CASSPQLRGIEQYF; size: few; J: TRBJ2-7; D: -; V: TRBV4-1
DNA: TGTGCCTGGAGTGTATCCCCCTCGGAAGGATACGAGCAGTACTTC; CDR3: CAWSVSPSEGYEQYF; size: -; J: TRBJ2-7; D: -; V: TRBV30
DNA: TGCGCCAGCAGCGGGGGGACAGAGCGGGTCGGAGCTTTCTTT; CDR3: CASSGGTERVGAFF; size: few; J: TRBJ1-1; D: TRBD1; V: TRBV5-1
DNA: TGCGCCAGCAGTCAGGACAGGGGGCAATACGAGCAGTACTTC; CDR3: CASSQDRGQYEQYF; size: -; J: TRBJ2-7; D: TRBD1; V: TRBV10-2
DNA: TGTGCCAGCAGCTTATCTGGATCAGATACGCAGTATTTT; CDR3: CASSLSGSDTQYF; size: once; J: TRBJ2-3; D: -; V: TRBV11-1
DNA: TGTGCCAGCAGTGCCGATCCGACAGATACGCAGTATTTT; CDR3: CASSADPTDTQYF; size: -; J: TRBJ2-3; D: -; V: TRBV28
DNA: TGCAGTGCTTCTCCCCCATCAGTAGCGGAGAGCACAGATACGCAGTATTTT; CDR3: CSASPPSVAESTDTQYF; size: few; J: TRBJ2-3; D: -; V: TRBV20-1
DNA: TGCGCCAGCAGCTCGACTAGCGACTACGAGCAGTACTTC; CDR3: CASSSTSDYEQYF; size: -; J: TRBJ2-7; D: TRBD2; V: TRBV4-1
DNA: TGTGCCATCAGTTCCGGGACTAGCGGGGGTGCCGCCTACGAGCAGTACTTC; CDR3: CAISSGTSGGAAYEQYF; size: -; J: TRBJ2-7; D: TRBD2; V: TRBV10-3
DNA: TGTGCCAGCAGAGGACGGGTGGCGCAGTATTTT; CDR3: CASRGRVAQYF; size: -; J: TRBJ2-3; D: -; V: TRBV11-2
DNA: TGCAGTGCTAGCGAACAGGGAACAGAGACCCAGTACTTC; CDR3: CSASEQGTETQYF; size: few; J: TRBJ2-5; D: -; V: TRBV20-1
DNA: TGTGCCAGCAGCGGTGCCTTAGGGCCAGTACTAGAAAAACTGTTTTTT; CDR3: CASSGALGPVLEKLFF; size: few; J: TRBJ1-4; D: -; V: TRBV7-8
DNA: TGTGCCAGCAGCCACCGGGACCCTTCCTCCTACAATGAGCAGTTCTTC; CDR3: CASSHRDPSSYNEQFF; size: -; J: TRBJ2-1; D: -; V: TRBV14
DNA: TGTGCCACCACCCCCCGAAGTGGCTCTGGGGCCAACGTCCTGACTTTC; CDR3: CATTPRSGSGANVLTF; size: few; J: TRBJ2-6; D: -; V: TRBV15
DNA: TGTGCCAGCAGTTTCCCTTCCAACGGGGATCAGCCCCAGCATTTT; CDR3: CASSFPSNGDQPQHF; size: -; J: TRBJ1-5; D: -; V: TRBV28
DNA: TGTGCCAGCAGCTTTTGGGGGTCCCACGAGCAGTACTTC; CDR3: CASSFWGSHEQYF; size: few; J: TRBJ2-7; D: -; V: TRBV7-9
DNA: TGCAGTGCTAGAGCGGAGGGTAGCACTGAAGCTTTCTTT; CDR3: CSARAEGSTEAFF; size: -; J: TRBJ1-1; D: -; V: TRBV20-1
DNA: TGTGCCAGCAGCTTAAGGGCCCGACCCAATGAGCAGTTCTTC; CDR3: CASSLRARPNEQFF; size: -; J: TRBJ2-1; D: -; V: TRBV7-4
DNA: TGTGCCAGCAGTCCGACGGGAACGCCCCAGTACTTC; CDR3: CASSPTGTPQYF; size: -; J: TRBJ2-5; D: -; V: TRBV28
DNA: TGTGCCAGCAGTGTCCGGGGACGTCCCCACGAGCAGTACTTC; CDR3: CASSVRGRPHEQYF; size: few; J: TRBJ2-7; D: -; V: TRBV6-1
DNA: TGCGCCAGCAGCTTGAGGACGGGGGGCCTCTCCTACGAGCAGTACTTC; CDR3: CASSLRTGGLSYEQYF; size: -; J: TRBJ2-7; D: -; V: TRBV5-1